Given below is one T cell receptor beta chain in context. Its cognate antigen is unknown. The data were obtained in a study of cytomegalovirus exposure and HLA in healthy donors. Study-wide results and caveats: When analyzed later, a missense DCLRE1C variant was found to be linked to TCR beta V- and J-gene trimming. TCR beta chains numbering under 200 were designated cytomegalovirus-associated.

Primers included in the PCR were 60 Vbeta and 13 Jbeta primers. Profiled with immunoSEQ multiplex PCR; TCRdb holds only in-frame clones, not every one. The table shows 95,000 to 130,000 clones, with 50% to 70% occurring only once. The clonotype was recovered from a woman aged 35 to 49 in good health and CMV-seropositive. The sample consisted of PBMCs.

The CDR3: CASSFPQAFYEQYF. CDR3 DNA sequence: TGTGCCAGCAGTTTCCCTCAGGCTTTCTACGAGCAGTACTTC. V usage is TRBV6-6 and J usage is TRBJ2-7; no definite D call. Per germline, CDR1 MNHNY and CDR2 SVGAGI (reference sequence). This CDR3 has 14 amino acids. V lost 4 bases and J 3 bases, leaving 13 bases between the germline ends.